The 18 T cell receptor beta chains below all came from one sample that was sequenced in a study of T cell repertoires in cytomegalovirus infection. TCRdb re-called the reads with MiXCR, one entry per CDR3 protein. The profile shows 490,000 or so distinct CDR3 sequences, roughly 12% of them singletons. Sample: PBMCs. Receptor source: a human donor in good health (CMV status not recorded). Some clones in this sample may be carry-over from other donors' samples.

This clonotype occurred many times. This chain connects TRBV7-8 to TRBJ1-1, with unresolved D. V shed 5 bases and J shed 8 bases, with 12 bases lying between them. Per the germline V gene, CDR1 is SGHVS and CDR2 is FQNEAQ. This CDR3 region has 12 residues. CDR3 coding DNA: TGTGCCAGCAGCCTCGGATCTCCAGAAGCTTTCTTT. Translation: CASSLGSPEAFF.

As to this clonotype: A much larger clone differs from this one at a single base, so this may be a read error. The chain couples TRBV12-3 or TRBV12-4 to TRBJ1-4, with D unresolved. The CDR3 consists of 13 residues. CDR3 region: CASGVATNGKLFF. In nucleotides, the CDR3 is TGTGCCAGCGGGGTTGCAACTAATGGAAAACTGTTTTTT.

Ten or more counts support this clonotype. The chain recombines TRBV20-1 with TRBJ2-3; maybe TRBD1 (5 bases). There are 13 residues in the CDR3. Germline CDR1 and CDR2: DFQATT and SNEGSKA (reference sequence). The ends were cut back, 6 bases at V and 6 bases at J, with 16 bases in the middle. In nucleotides, the CDR3 is TGCAGTGCCCTAAGGGGCCCGAGGGATACGCAGTATTTT. Its translation is CSALRGPRDTQYF.

Many counts were recorded for this clonotype. V and J are TRBV5-4 and TRBJ2-5, with 13 positions matching TRBD2. The CDR3 has 17 amino acids. Per germline, CDR1 SGHNT and CDR2 YYREEE (reference sequence). V shed 4 bases, J shed 1 base, and the junction held 7 bases outside the gene matches. The CDR3 here is CASSRGLAGVGQETQYF. The DNA for the CDR3 is TGTGCCAGCAGCCGTGGACTAGCGGGAGTAGGCCAAGAGACCCAGTACTTC.

The J gene is TRBJ2-6, the V gene TRBV19, with TRBD1 matching over 12 bases. The junction had 8 bases not matched to a gene; V was cut back by 6 bases and J by 2 bases. The CDR3 totals 18 residues. Germline V gives CDR1 LNHDA, CDR2 SQIVND (reference sequence). The chain's CDR3 is CASRAGTGGPAGANVLTF. The CDR3 bases are TGTGCCAGTAGAGCCGGGACAGGGGGCCCGGCTGGGGCCAACGTCCTGACTTTC.

The V gene is TRBV30, the J gene TRBJ2-3, with 8 nucleotides matching TRBD2. The CDR3 runs 16 residues. V dropped 0 bases and J dropped 0; count of bases not matched to a gene: 5. Germline CDR1 is GTSNPN and CDR2 is SVGIG (reference sequence). The CDR3 reads CAWSVMSGSSTDTQYF. The DNA of the CDR3 is TGTGCCTGGAGTGTTATGAGCGGGAGTAGCACAGATACGCAGTATTTT.

The J gene is TRBJ1-1, the V gene TRBV11-2; D gene uncertain. The V gene lost 3 bases and the J gene lost 1 base, with 9 bases spanning the gap. The CDR3 runs 14 residues. Germline V gene sequence: CDR1 SGHAT, CDR2 FQNNGV. The CDR3 loop is CASSLRPWNTEAFF. The CDR3 DNA follows: TGTGCCAGCAGCTTGCGGCCCTGGAACACTGAAGCTTTCTTT. Supplemented by reference TRBV11-2 and TRBJ1-1, the full variable domain reads EAGVAQSPRYKIIEKRQSVAFWCNPISGHATLYWYQQILGQGPKLLIQFQNNGVVDDSQLPKDRFSAERLKGVDSTLKIQPAKLEDSAVYLCASSLRPWNTEAFFGQGTRLTVV.

The chain combines TRBV20-1 with TRBJ2-6; D is uncertain. Trimming stripped 0 bases from V and 2 bases from J, with 8 bases between. The germline gives CDR1 DFQATT, CDR2 SNEGSKA (reference sequence). The CDR3 spans 15 residues. The CDR3 bases are TGCAGTGCTAGAGATCCCACCGCTGGGGCCAACGTCCTGACTTTC. Protein: CSARDPTAGANVLTF.

In its sample, this clonotype was seen many times. The V call is TRBV5-1, the J call TRBJ2-4; the D is unclear. V was trimmed by 4 bases and J by 1 base, leaving 24 bases between them. The CDR3 is 19 amino acids. Germline assignment: CDR1 SGHRS and CDR2 YFSETQ. The CDR3 DNA follows: TGCGCCAGCAGCCTTCGGTCCCACATACAAGACCGGGCCAAAAACATTCAGTACTTC. Residues: CASSLRSHIQDRAKNIQYF.

This clonotype was seen many times. CDR3 loop: CASGSNRDEQYF. The CDR3 nucleotides read TGTGCCAGCGGCTCAAACAGGGACGAGCAGTACTTC. This chain connects TRBV2 to TRBJ2-7; possible D gene TRBD1, 6 bases. Trimming removed 8 bases at V and 5 bases at J, with 13 bases between. Germline V gives CDR1 SNHLY, CDR2 FYNNEI. The CDR3 spans 12 residues.

This clonotype has ten or more counts. V usage is TRBV7-9 and J usage is TRBJ1-2; 10 nucleotides align to TRBD1. The V gene end was trimmed by 4 bases and the J gene end by 4 bases; junction bases not matched to a gene: 15. Germline CDR1 SEHNR, CDR2 FQNEAQ (reference sequence). The CDR3 length is 18 residues. The CDR3 nucleotides read TGTGCCAGCAGCTCCTACCGGGACAGGGGTTCCCACTTCTATGGCTACACCTTC. Amino acids: CASSSYRDRGSHFYGYTF.

This clonotype was seen at least ten times. The chain couples TRBV7-2 to TRBJ2-5; no clear D. Trimming stripped 5 bases from V and 5 bases from J, with 12 bases between. The CDR3 contains 13 residues. Germline V gives CDR1 SGHTA, CDR2 FQGNSA. CDR3 DNA: TGTGCCAGCAGCCTTGGGTATGTCGAGACCCAGTACTTC. Its translation is CASSLGYVETQYF.

This clonotype was observed many times. The chain carries TRBV7-2 and TRBJ2-5; D is undetermined. V was trimmed by 2 bases and J by 1 base, leaving 11 bases between them. The CDR3 is made up of 15 amino acids. Germline loops: CDR1 SGHTA, CDR2 FQGNSA. DNA of the CDR3: TGTGCCAGCAGCTTAACACGAGTACCCCAAGAGACCCAGTACTTC. Its translation: CASSLTRVPQETQYF.

This clonotype was recorded many times. The chain employs TRBV7-2 and TRBJ1-4; D is perhaps TRBD1 (5 bases). The germline gives CDR1 SGHTA, CDR2 FQGNSA. The CDR3 extends over 14 amino acids. V lost 2 bases, J lost 10 bases, and 14 bases lay in between. The CDR3 sequence is CASSLMGRARKLFF. The DNA for the CDR3 is TGTGCCAGCAGCTTAATGGGCAGGGCAAGAAAACTGTTTTTT.

This clonotype was detected ten times or more. The chain recombines TRBV4-2 with TRBJ1-1, with D maybe TRBD1 (6 bases). The CDR3 totals 15 residues. Trimming removed 1 base from V and 1 base from J, with 10 bases in between. Germline V CDR1 and CDR2: LGHNA, YNFKEQ. The CDR3 here is CASSQVGGRNTEAFF. The DNA of the CDR3 is TGTGCCAGCAGCCAAGTTGGGGGGCGGAACACTGAAGCTTTCTTT.

This clonotype was observed at least ten times. V usage is TRBV7-8 and J usage is TRBJ1-5; unclear D gene. The CDR3 is 16 amino acids. Trimming removed 1 base at V and 0 bases at J, with 10 bases between. Germline assignment: CDR1 SGHVS and CDR2 FQNEAQ. The CDR3 DNA reads as TGTGCCAGCAGCTTAGGAGGACGGTATAGCAATCAGCCCCAGCATTTT. Protein: CASSLGGRYSNQPQHF.

In its sample, this clonotype was seen many times. The chain combines TRBV7-8 with TRBJ1-4; D remains ambiguous. V lost 7 bases and J lost 1, with 13 bases in between. CDR1 and CDR2 from the germline V gene are SGHVS and FQNEAQ. This CDR3 is built from 15 residues. The CDR3 protein is CASTPGGVTNEKLFF. The CDR3 region has the DNA TGTGCCAGCACCCCCGGCGGGGTAACTAATGAAAAACTGTTTTTT. The complete variable domain, with remaining parts taken from reference TRBV7-8 and TRBJ1-4, reads GAGVSQSPRYKVAKRGQDVALRCDPISGHVSLFWYQQALGQGPEFLTYFQNEAQLDKSGLPSDRFFAERPEGSVSTLKIQRTQQEDSAVYLCASTPGGVTNEKLFFGSGTQLSVL.

A word on this clonotype: A much larger clone lies one base from this, so it may be a read error. The CDR3 loop is CASSSVDGKETQYF. The DNA for the CDR3 is TGCGCCAGCAGCAGTGTGGACGGGAAAGAGACCCAGTACTTC. V gene TRBV5-1 combines with J gene TRBJ2-5; the D gene is possibly TRBD2 (5 bases). The V gene lost 4 bases and the J gene lost 3 bases, with 13 bases spanning the gap. Germline loops: CDR1 SGHRS, CDR2 YFSETQ. The CDR3 is 14 residues long.